Shown below are 14 T cell receptor beta chains from a single sample sequenced in a study of beta chain features in type 1 diabetes. The antigens of these receptors remain unknown. Broader study findings: People with Type 1 diabetes carried modestly yet significantly shorter TCRB CDR3s in all four CD4+ subsets.

Isolated RNA was reverse transcribed in full, so expressed TCRB transcripts were sequenced. This table comes from immunoSEQ multiplex PCR, and its TCRdb copy is limited to in-frame clones, with some not included. The sample includes 640,000 or so clones, roughly 12% of them seen just once. Specimen: naive CD4+ T cells from blood. The receptors here all came from a man younger than 35 with type 1 diabetes.

The chain carries TRBV19 and TRBJ2-2; D is undetermined. The CDR3 loop spans 12 amino acids. Germline lookup yields CDR1 LNHDA and CDR2 SQIVND (reference sequence). V was shortened by 5 bases and J by 5 bases, with 6 bases between the two germline ends. CDR3: CASSLATGELFF. The CDR3 DNA sequence: TGTGCCAGTAGTTTGGCGACCGGGGAGCTGTTTTTT.

The chain employs TRBV4-1 and TRBJ1-1; 7 nucleotides line up with TRBD1. CDR3 length: 12 residues. Trimming at V came to 1 base and at J to 10 bases, leaving 3 bases not matched to a gene. Per germline, CDR1 MGHRA and CDR2 YSYEKL. CDR3 DNA: TGCGCCAGCAGCCAAGCGAGGGGGCGAGCTTTCTTT. Protein: CASSQARGRAFF.

This clone occurred a few times. V is TRBV6-5 and J is TRBJ2-3; 12 bases are a match to TRBD2. Germline assignment: CDR1 MNHEY and CDR2 SVGAGI. The CDR3 length is 16 residues. J gave up 1 base and V 4 bases, and 3 bases lay outside the gene matches. The CDR3 protein is CASSSRTSGGTDTQYF. The CDR3 DNA sequence: TGTGCCAGCAGTTCACGGACTAGCGGGGGCACAGATACGCAGTATTTT.

CDR3 bases: TGTGCCAGCAGCCAGGATCTCAGGGGGTCACCCCTCCACTTT. This translates into CASSQDLRGSPLHF. This chain connects TRBV6-5 to TRBJ1-6; 7 bases agree with TRBD1. The CDR3 length is 14 residues. Germline-derived CDR1 and CDR2 are MNHEY and SVGAGI. V was pared by 6 bases and J by 10 bases, with 9 bases of the junction left unmatched.

This clone was found a few times. The chain joins TRBV10-3 to TRBJ2-1; a possible D gene is TRBD2 (5 bases). Per the germline V gene, CDR1 is ENHRY and CDR2 is SYGVKD. V was clipped by 4 bases and J by 8 bases, with 18 bases between them. This CDR3 contains 15 residues. CDR3 region: CAISVIREPTDEQFF. CDR3 nucleotides: TGTGCCATCAGTGTGATCCGGGAACCCACTGATGAGCAGTTCTTC.

The CDR3 bases are TGTGCCAGCAGTGTCTTACGGGCATACCAGTTCTTC. Its protein is CASSVLRAYQFF. The rearrangement uses TRBV6-5 and TRBJ2-1; no reliable D call. This CDR3 spans 12 amino acids. CDR1 is MNHEY and CDR2 is SVGAGI in the germline V gene. V was pared by 5 bases and J by 13 bases, with 15 bases between.

This clone was found a few times. The chain has TRBV9 and TRBJ1-2; D is uncertain. V was trimmed by 2 bases and J by 8 bases, leaving 13 bases between them. Germline V gene lookup returns CDR1 SGDLS and CDR2 YYNGEE. The CDR3 is 13 amino acids. CDR3 in DNA: TGTGCCAGCAGCGTCCCCCCCGTCGAGGGCTACACCTTC. Its protein is CASSVPPVEGYTF.

The V gene is TRBV5-6, the J gene TRBJ1-1, with no clear D. Per germline, CDR1 SGHDT and CDR2 YYEEEE. The CDR3 extends over 13 amino acids. V shed 4 bases and J shed 0 bases, with 7 bases lying between them. In nucleotides, the CDR3 is TGTGCCAGCAGCGGGATATTGAACACTGAAGCTTTCTTT. Encoded protein: CASSGILNTEAFF.

This clone came up a few times. One end of the junction fails to match germline, which may point to a read error. This sequence joins TRBV5-4 and TRBJ2-7, with D perhaps TRBD2 (5 bases). Germline CDR1 is SGHNT and CDR2 is YYREEE (reference sequence). The CDR3 contains 13 residues. As DNA, the CDR3 is TGTGCCAGCAGCTGGGCAGACGGGGAGTCCCAGAGTTTC. This sequence encodes CASSWADGESQSF.

This clone was picked up a small number of times. V and J are TRBV6-1 and TRBJ2-5; no clear D. Trimming stripped 11 bases from V and 4 bases from J, with 8 bases between. There are 10 residues in the CDR3. Germline-derived CDR1 and CDR2 are MNHNS and SASEGT. The CDR3 sequence is CAAARETQYF. CDR3 sequence (DNA): TGTGCCGCGGCCCGAGAGACCCAGTACTTC.

This clone has a handful of counts. This rearrangement joins TRBV6-5 to TRBJ2-7, with D perhaps TRBD1 or TRBD2 (5 bases each). In germline, CDR1 is MNHEY, CDR2 SVGAGI. Trimming took 4 bases from V and 2 from J, leaving 9 bases between them. The CDR3 covers 13 residues. CDR3 loop: CASSWDGAYEQYF. DNA for the CDR3: TGTGCCAGCAGTTGGGACGGTGCCTACGAGCAGTACTTC.

The rearrangement uses TRBV18 and TRBJ2-1; 8 positions agree with TRBD1. Germline assignment: CDR1 KGHSH and CDR2 LQKENI. V lost 8 bases and J lost 6; bases outside the gene matches: 3. This CDR3 has 12 residues. The CDR3 bases are TGTGCCAGCGGACAGGGCGGCAATGAGCAGTTCTTC. This gives the protein CASGQGGNEQFF.

About this clone: An end of the junction does not agree with germline; a read error may underlie this. The chain joins TRBV6-5 to TRBJ1-6, with TRBD1 identical over 9 bases. CDR3 length: 16 residues. Germline CDR1 MNHEY, CDR2 SVGAGI. The CDR3 region has the DNA TGTGTCAGCAGTTACTCGGGGACAGGGCGAAATTCACCCCTCCACTTT. The encoded protein is CVSSYSGTGRNSPLHF.

The chain employs TRBV6-5 and TRBJ1-2, with 9 bases fitting TRBD1. Unmatched junction bases numbered 1, after V lost 2 bases and J lost 6 bases. The CDR3 extends over 13 amino acids. Looked up from germline, CDR1 is MNHEY and CDR2 is SVGAGI. The CDR3 sequence: CASSYRDRDGYTF. CDR3 sequence (DNA): TGTGCCAGCAGTTACCGGGACAGGGATGGCTACACCTTC.